One and the same sample provided the 11 T cell receptor beta chains below, sequenced in a study of blood T cell repertoires in COVID-19. Produced via immunoSEQ multiplex PCR; TCRdb's table is partial and in-frame only. The sample includes about 17,000 clones, roughly nine tenths of them seen just once. The sequencing sample was made of peripheral blood. The receptors come from a man aged 50 to 60 with active COVID-19.

The chain carries TRBV19 and TRBJ2-3, with TRBD1 identical over 8 bases. The CDR3 is 17 residues long. CDR1 and CDR2 from the germline V gene are LNHDA and SQIVND (reference sequence). With V trimmed by 1 base and J by 2 bases, 8 bases remained unmatched. CDR3 protein: CASSIGVGRGPTDTQYF. The CDR3 bases are TGTGCCAGTAGTATAGGGGTGGGCAGGGGGCCCACAGATACGCAGTATTTT.

This clone was detected a few times. This chain joins TRBV7-2 and TRBJ1-5; no clear D gene. The CDR3 has 14 amino acids. V lost 5 bases, J lost 2 bases, and 10 bases lay in between. CDR1 is SGHTA, CDR2 FQGNSA, per germline. CDR3 sequence: CASSQNLGNQPQHF. The CDR3 region has the DNA TGTGCCAGCAGCCAAAACTTGGGCAATCAGCCCCAGCATTTT. Drawing the rest from reference TRBV7-2 and TRBJ1-5, the complete variable domain is GAGVSQSPSNKVTEKGKDVELRCDPISGHTALYWYRQSLGQGLEFLIYFQGNSAPDKSGLPSDRFSAERTGGSVSTLTIQRTQQEDSAVYLCASSQNLGNQPQHFGDGTRLSIL.

The rearrangement uses TRBV28 and TRBJ1-5; TRBD1 matches at 7 bases. The junction had 8 bases not matched to a gene; V was cut back by 6 bases and J by 6 bases. Germline CDR1 and CDR2: MDHEN and SYDVKM. The CDR3 contains 14 residues. The chain's CDR3 is CASSAQGRGQPQHF. DNA for the CDR3: TGTGCCAGCAGCGCACAGGGGCGGGGTCAGCCCCAGCATTTT.

The chain combines TRBV5-1 with TRBJ2-7; the D gene is possibly TRBD1 (6 bases). V was pared by 7 bases and J by 2 bases, with 13 bases between. There are 13 residues in the CDR3. CDR1 and CDR2 from the germline V gene are SGHRS and YFSETQ. The CDR3 nucleotides are TGCGCCAGCCAGGGGTCTCCCACCTACGAGCAGTACTTC. Translating gives CASQGSPTYEQYF.

The genes are TRBV27 and TRBJ2-1; 7 bases map to TRBD1. Germline CDR1 and CDR2: MNHEY and SMNVEV (reference sequence). This CDR3 comprises 14 residues. Trimming removed 6 bases from V and 1 base from J; junction bases left unmatched: 3. CDR3 sequence: CASRTGFSYNEQFF. The CDR3 nucleotides are TGTGCCAGCAGGACAGGGTTTTCCTACAATGAGCAGTTCTTC.

The V and J genes are TRBV3-1 (or the pseudogene TRBV3-2) and TRBJ2-7; TRBD1 agrees at 7 bases. Trimming removed 3 bases from V and 2 bases from J; junction bases left unmatched: 10. The CDR3 has 16 amino acids. Germline CDR1 and CDR2: LGHDT and YNNKEL (reference sequence). The CDR3 DNA sequence: TGTGCCAGCAGCCAGCTTCCCGGGACAGATACCTACGAGCAGTACTTC. It yields the protein CASSQLPGTDTYEQYF.

Here the CDR3 reads CASSLSGRLSYEQYF. The CDR3 coding sequence is TGTGCCAGCAGCTTGAGCGGGAGACTCTCCTACGAGCAGTACTTC. The J gene is TRBJ2-7, the V gene TRBV5-5, with 8 bases fitting TRBD2. CDR1 and CDR2 (germline): SGHKS, YYEKEE (reference sequence). After removal of 1 base from V and 0 bases from J, the junction contained 3 bases not matched to a gene. The CDR3 runs 15 residues.

The rearrangement joins TRBV13 to TRBJ2-2; 7 positions match TRBD2. Germline V CDR1 and CDR2: PRHDT, FYEKMQ (reference sequence). Unmatched junction bases numbered 1, after V lost 2 bases and J lost 4 bases. This CDR3 spans 14 amino acids. The CDR3 nucleotides are TGTGCCAGCAGCTTAACGGGAGGCACCGGGGAGCTGTTTTTT. It codes for CASSLTGGTGELFF.

The chain combines TRBV5-1 with TRBJ1-4; TRBD1 aligns across 12 bases. Germline V CDR1 and CDR2: SGHRS, YFSETQ. There are 15 residues in the CDR3. The trim removed 5 bases at V and 8 bases at J, leaving 7 bases unmatched. The CDR3 bases are TGCGCCAGCAGTTCCACCGGGACAGGGGGCGAAAAACTGTTTTTT. Its protein product is CASSSTGTGGEKLFF.

V and J are TRBV3-1 (or the pseudogene TRBV3-2) and TRBJ1-5; possibly TRBD1 for D (5 bases). This CDR3 spans 14 amino acids. V was shortened by 0 bases and J by 7 bases, with 10 bases between the two germline ends. The germline V gene has CDR1 LGHDT and CDR2 YNNKEL (reference sequence). As DNA, the CDR3 is TGTGCCAGCAGCCAAGATAAGGGGATCCAGCCCCAGCATTTT. Translation: CASSQDKGIQPQHF.

The J gene is TRBJ1-3, the V gene TRBV18, with D uncertain. Germline V lookup: CDR1 KGHSH, CDR2 LQKENI. CDR3 size: 14 residues. Trimming pared 2 bases from V and 0 bases from J, leaving 5 bases between. The DNA of the CDR3 is TGTGCCAGCTCACCATATTCCTCTGGAAACACCATATATTTT. Residues: CASSPYSSGNTIYF. Based on the CDR3 plus reference TRBV18 and TRBJ1-3, the full variable domain is NAGVMQNPRHLVRRRGQEARLRCSPMKGHSHVYWYRQLPEEGLKFMVYLQKENIIDESGMPKERFSAEFPKEGPSILRIQQVVRGDSAAYFCASSPYSSGNTIYFGEGSWLTVV.